This TCR beta chain was identified during a study of blood T cell repertoires in COVID-19. For the study at large: Acute-phase and convalescent COVID-19 samples originated in the United States, Italy and Spain. Sample material is recorded as cDNA or gDNA derived from T cells, B-cell-depleted T cells, or PBMCs.

Original handling: Reference gene primers were amplified, and this amplification served to estimate nucleated cell counts. This table comes from immunoSEQ multiplex PCR, and its TCRdb copy is limited to in-frame clones, with some not included. The V and J calls and clone size come from that table; D and trimming were worked out from the DNA. This sample has approximately 270,000 clones; roughly 86% occur once, and the top ten carry about 8.8%. The specimen was peripheral blood. This sequence was found in a man aged 35-49 years with active or convalescent COVID-19.

This CDR3 reads CASSSPGRAWSNQPQHF. The CDR3 bases are TGTGCCAGCAGTTCCCCCGGCAGGGCTTGGAGCAATCAGCCCCAGCATTTT. The chain has TRBV28 and TRBJ1-5; the D gene is possibly TRBD1 (5 bases). The germline gives CDR1 MDHEN, CDR2 SYDVKM. The CDR3 totals 17 residues. Trimming took off 4 bases at V and 1 base at J, with 17 bases between the two ends.